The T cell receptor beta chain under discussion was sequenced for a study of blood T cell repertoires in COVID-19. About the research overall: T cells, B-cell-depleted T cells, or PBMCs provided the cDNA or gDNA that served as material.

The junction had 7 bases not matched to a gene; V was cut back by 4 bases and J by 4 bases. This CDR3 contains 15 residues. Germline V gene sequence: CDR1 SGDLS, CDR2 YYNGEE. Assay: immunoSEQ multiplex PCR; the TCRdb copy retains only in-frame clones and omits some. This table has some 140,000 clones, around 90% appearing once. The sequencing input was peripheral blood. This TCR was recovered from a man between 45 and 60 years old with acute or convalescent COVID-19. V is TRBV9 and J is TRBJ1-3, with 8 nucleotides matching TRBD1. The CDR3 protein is CASSLQGARGNTIYF. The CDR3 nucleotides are TGTGCCAGCAGCCTGCAGGGGGCGCGAGGAAACACCATATATTTT.